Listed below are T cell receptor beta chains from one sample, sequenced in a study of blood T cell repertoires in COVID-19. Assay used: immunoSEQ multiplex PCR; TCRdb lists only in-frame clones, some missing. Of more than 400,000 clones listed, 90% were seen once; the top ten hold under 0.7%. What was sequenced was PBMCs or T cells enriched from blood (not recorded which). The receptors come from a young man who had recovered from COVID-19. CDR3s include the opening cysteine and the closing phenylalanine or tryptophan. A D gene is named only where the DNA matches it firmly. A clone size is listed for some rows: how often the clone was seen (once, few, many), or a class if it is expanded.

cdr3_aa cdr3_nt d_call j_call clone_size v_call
CASSLTSYNEQFF TGTGCCAGCAGCTTAACGTCTTACAATGAGCAGTTCTTC . TRBJ2-1 . TRBV7-3
CASSSGLAGPYNEQFF TGTGCCAGCAGCTCCGGACTAGCGGGGCCCTACAATGAGCAGTTCTTC TRBD2 TRBJ2-1 . TRBV7-3
CAISGGINSNQPQHF TGTGCCATCAGTGGAGGGATCAATAGCAATCAGCCCCAGCATTTT . TRBJ1-5 . TRBV10-3
CASSFEASADTQYF TGTGCCAGCAGCTTCGAGGCTAGTGCAGATACGCAGTATTTT . TRBJ2-3 . TRBV5-4
CAWSGRGVSTEAFF TGTGCCTGGAGTGGCCGGGGGGTCAGCACTGAAGCTTTCTTT . TRBJ1-1 . TRBV30
CAWSVKGTDLTFF TGTGCCTGGAGTGTAAAAGGGACTGATCTTACTTTCTTT . TRBJ1-1 . TRBV30
CASSSVVTGSLFRNTEAFF TGTGCCAGCAGCTCGGTTGTGACAGGGAGTCTGTTTAGGAACACTGAAGCTTTCTTT TRBD1 TRBJ1-1 . TRBV7-8
CASSHGTGGSGYTF TGTGCCAGCAGCCACGGGACAGGAGGCTCTGGCTACACCTTC TRBD1 TRBJ1-2 . TRBV7-9
CASSRMVGAGPLETQYF TGTGCCAGCAGCCGGATGGTCGGTGCGGGACCCCTGGAGACCCAGTACTTC . TRBJ2-5 . TRBV14
CASSLLKTGTIGYTF TGCGCCAGCAGCTTACTGAAGACAGGGACCATTGGCTACACCTTC TRBD1 TRBJ1-2 . TRBV5-1
CAWRGRGSSEQYF TGTGCCTGGAGGGGGCGGGGGTCAAGCGAGCAGTACTTC TRBD2 TRBJ2-7 . TRBV30
CSVVLDRGKNQPQHF TGCAGCGTTGTTCTAGACAGGGGAAAAAATCAGCCCCAGCATTTT TRBD1 TRBJ1-5 . TRBV29-1
CASAPREGSGAFF TGTGCTAGTGCCCCGCGAGAGGGCTCAGGAGCTTTCTTT . TRBJ1-1 . TRBV12-5
CASSVLPLATGELFF TGTGCCAGCAGCGTCCTCCCTCTAGCAACCGGGGAGCTGTTTTTT . TRBJ2-2 . TRBV9
CASSGAAGLAKNIQYF TGTGCCAGCAGTGGGGCGGCGGGCCTAGCCAAAAACATTCAGTACTTC . TRBJ2-4 once TRBV2
CASRQGATGELFF TGTGCCAGCAGGCAGGGGGCTACCGGGGAGCTGTTTTTT TRBD1 TRBJ2-2 . TRBV9